The subject of this entry is one TCR beta chain. Its antigen is not identified. The sample comes from a study of blood T cells in healthy people across ages. In the study overall: Capturing about one barcoded beta molecule per two T cells was achieved by template switching. Findings of the study overall: Roughly linear declines in TCR beta diversity per million T cells occurred with age. Expanded clonotype shifts may have been confounded, as the donors had an unknown CMV status.

Germline CDR1 reads MNHNY; CDR2 reads SVGAGI (reference sequence). The CDR3 runs to 15 residues. Trimming removed 5 bases from V and 2 bases from J, with 16 bases in between. A J-beta primer mix and a sample-barcoded 5' primer were used in a second PCR of roughly 7 to 12 cycles. CDR3-containing paired-end reads numbering at least 2.5 million came from each sample. TCRdb ran MiXCR on the 5' RACE reads and lists one entry per CDR3 protein. The table has hundreds of thousands of distinct CDR3 sequences, around a fifth seen once. Specimen: blood. This clonotype originated in a man between 65 and 85 years old in good health. The J gene is TRBJ2-7, the V gene TRBV6-6; D remains unclear. The CDR3 DNA is TGTGCCAGCAGTGGGCTGCCGAGGCCCCCCTACGAGCAGTACTTC. Its translation is CASSGLPRPPYEQYF.